The clone carrying this TCR beta chain is a singleton in its sample. Here immunoSEQ multiplex PCR was the method, and the copy in TCRdb shows in-frame clones only, minus some. The table shows tens of thousands of clones, with just under 97% occurring only once. The sample comes from a study of technical replicates of blood from a handful of donors. V was pared by 6 bases and J by 3 bases, with 3 bases between. Germline V gene data show CDR1 as MDHEN and CDR2 as SYDVKM. The CDR3 runs 10 residues. The sample was T cells isolated from PBMCs. This chain uses TRBV28 with TRBJ2-7; D not certain. The sequence derives from a human donor in good health. The CDR3, as DNA: TGTGCCAGCAGCCTCTACGAGCAGTACTTC. It specifies CASSLYEQYF.